The rows below give T cell receptor beta chains drawn from one sample of a study of blood T cell repertoires in COVID-19. TCRdb's table, derived via immunoSEQ multiplex PCR, lists solely in-frame clones and lacks some. In the table there are about 220,000 clones, 82% of which are singletons. Sequenced input: PBMCs or T cells enriched from blood (not recorded which). Receptors were obtained from a woman in her sixties who had recovered from COVID-19. Both conserved end residues are trimmed from each CDR3. Fields, in order: J gene, V gene, CDR3 protein.

J gene: TRBJ1-4
V gene: TRBV27
CDR3 protein: ATRTGTGGREKLF

J gene: TRBJ1-5
V gene: TRBV11-2
CDR3 protein: ASSPTQGRGQPQH

J gene: TRBJ2-2
V gene: TRBV5-4
CDR3 protein: ASSPTGGSTGELF

J gene: TRBJ1-2
V gene: TRBV2
CDR3 protein: ASRRTGASYYGYT

J gene: TRBJ2-7
V gene: TRBV4-1
CDR3 protein: ASNQRLGGYEQY

J gene: TRBJ1-1
V gene: TRBV30
CDR3 protein: AWSLRTGGTEAF

J gene: TRBJ2-3
V gene: TRBV2
CDR3 protein: ASKTSGRQGGTDTQY

J gene: TRBJ2-5
V gene: TRBV27
CDR3 protein: ASSRQGPTGETQY

J gene: TRBJ2-5
V gene: TRBV7-2
CDR3 protein: ASSLQGSGTQY

J gene: TRBJ2-1
V gene: TRBV5-4
CDR3 protein: ASSPGGTHNEQF

J gene: TRBJ1-5
V gene: TRBV27
CDR3 protein: ASSLYGGGVGNQPQH

J gene: TRBJ2-1
V gene: TRBV7-3
CDR3 protein: ASSQGMAEGNEQF

J gene: TRBJ2-7
V gene: TRBV19
CDR3 protein: ASSMEGLAGVDEQY

J gene: TRBJ1-2
V gene: TRBV2
CDR3 protein: ASSATGPQANYGYT

J gene: TRBJ1-6
V gene: TRBV18
CDR3 protein: ASSPVRDSPLH

J gene: TRBJ1-2
V gene: TRBV2
CDR3 protein: ASSLRQGSFGYT

J gene: TRBJ1-3
V gene: TRBV3-1/TRBV3-2
CDR3 protein: ASSQDTLYSGNTIY

J gene: TRBJ2-2
V gene: TRBV19
CDR3 protein: ASNTQGTGELF

J gene: TRBJ1-5
V gene: TRBV6-5
CDR3 protein: ASSSHGNQPQH

J gene: TRBJ1-5
V gene: TRBV29-1
CDR3 protein: SVSQDSNQPQH

J gene: TRBJ1-2
V gene: TRBV6-5
CDR3 protein: ASSPGTTNYGYT

J gene: TRBJ2-5
V gene: TRBV2
CDR3 protein: ASSLQGQETQY

J gene: TRBJ1-1
V gene: TRBV2
CDR3 protein: ASRRQALNTEAF

J gene: TRBJ2-1
V gene: TRBV14
CDR3 protein: ASSQGRAGGSYNEQF

J gene: TRBJ1-5
V gene: TRBV5-5
CDR3 protein: ASSFARGNQPQH

J gene: TRBJ2-3
V gene: TRBV3-1/TRBV3-2
CDR3 protein: ASSQDLRTDTQY

J gene: TRBJ1-1
V gene: TRBV6-4
CDR3 protein: ARLFTGGTEAF

J gene: TRBJ2-2
V gene: TRBV10-1
CDR3 protein: ASSESNLPGGPFLNTGELF

J gene: TRBJ1-1
V gene: TRBV19
CDR3 protein: ASSIGGGNTEAF

J gene: TRBJ2-2
V gene: TRBV4-3
CDR3 protein: ASSQAWTGLAGAYTGELF

J gene: TRBJ1-3
V gene: TRBV9
CDR3 protein: ASSVEAGGNGNTIY

J gene: TRBJ2-3
V gene: TRBV6-5
CDR3 protein: ASSYSRTGGTDTQY

J gene: TRBJ1-2
V gene: TRBV5-4
CDR3 protein: ASSLQGGTHGYT

J gene: TRBJ1-1
V gene: TRBV12-3/TRBV12-4
CDR3 protein: ASREGVSGAF

J gene: TRBJ2-5
V gene: TRBV11-1
CDR3 protein: ASSPRGLETQY

J gene: TRBJ1-1
V gene: TRBV5-1
CDR3 protein: ASSLGQGGSHTEAF

J gene: TRBJ2-7
V gene: TRBV14
CDR3 protein: ASSQDNSAGTYEQY

J gene: TRBJ2-4
V gene: TRBV7-2
CDR3 protein: ASSHGNNIQY

J gene: TRBJ2-1
V gene: TRBV7-7
CDR3 protein: ASSPRSAQGPRV

J gene: TRBJ2-2
V gene: TRBV13
CDR3 protein: ASSLPGSSTGELF

J gene: TRBJ2-1
V gene: TRBV7-8
CDR3 protein: ASSLATGVGF